Detailed here is one TCR beta chain. The junction departs from the called germline gene at one end, perhaps through a read error. This record belongs to a study of blood T cell repertoires in COVID-19. Study-wide context: PBMCs, B-cell-depleted T cells, or T cells provided the cDNA or gDNA that made up the material.

Authors' analysis steps: Reference gene primers were amplified, and this amplification served to estimate nucleated cell counts. TCRdb keeps only in-frame clones here, not all; method: immunoSEQ multiplex PCR. That table furnishes V, J and clone size, whereas the DNA furnished D and trimming. The profile covers approximately 670,000 clones, with 85% to 90% appearing a single time and over 0.2% taken by the ten largest. The CDR3 consists of 11 residues. Germline V lookup: CDR1 SQVTM, CDR2 ANQGSEA. Sequencing was performed on peripheral blood. This receptor was identified in a woman under 30 with acute or convalescent COVID-19. V usage is TRBV29-1 and J usage is TRBJ1-2; D unclear. The CDR3 DNA reads as TGCAGCTCGTTCTGGAGCTATGGCTACGTCTTC. Its protein product is CSSFWSYGYVF.